The sequence of this TCR beta chain was determined in a study of regulatory T cells in long-lasting Graves disease. The overall study: Antithyroid drugs had been taken under 3 months by newly diagnosed Graves' patients. Findings and caveats of the study: Less diverse TCR repertoires were seen in persistent Graves' patients than in newly diagnosed ones.

Time point here: newly diagnosed GD, antithyroid drugs for less than 3 months. PBMCs were the source of the RNA used for TCR sequencing. Sequencing libraries for TCR beta were prepared with iRepertoire HTBI primers and Arm-PCR of CDR3 regions. MiXCR, run by TCRdb on the multiplex PCR reads, gives a single entry per CDR3 protein. The sample has about 530,000 distinct CDR3 sequences, roughly 15% seen once. In this sample, this clonotype turned up many times. What it binds is unknown. A further study also used this sample, focusing on T cells in Graves' hyperthyroidism and ophthalmopathy. That work adds: Hyperthyroidism of Graves' type that showed no ophthalmopathy progression within 18 months was stable. Blood samples included most of the expanded thyroid clonotypes exceeding 0.001.

Sequences were derived from peripheral blood mononuclear cells (PBMCs), sampled at new diagnosis, from a patient treated with antithyroid drugs. This receptor was identified in a woman aged 40 to 65 with Graves disease.

CDR3 residues: CASRPEGGVETQYF. The CDR3, as DNA: TGTGCCAGCAGGCCGGAGGGGGGTGTAGAGACCCAGTACTTC. The chain combines TRBV2 with TRBJ2-5; D may correspond to TRBD1 or TRBD2 (6 bases each). Looked up from germline, CDR1 is SNHLY and CDR2 is FYNNEI. CDR3 size: 14 residues. V lost 6 bases, J lost 4 bases, and 15 bases lay in between.